The entry below gives a single TCR beta chain sequence along with its context. The sample belongs to a study of control samples from healthy donors and cancer patients. The CDR3 runs 14 residues. The V gene end was trimmed by 6 bases and the J gene end by 11 bases; junction bases not matched to a gene: 11. From germline, CDR1 is MNHEY and CDR2 SVGAGI. Clones were sequenced by immunoSEQ multiplex PCR, and TCRdb holds only the in-frame ones, with some missing. The top ten clones hold about 8.7% of a sample with under 150,000 clones, roughly 84% of them seen once. The receptor comes from a man aged 40-49 years in good health. The V gene is TRBV6-5, the J gene TRBJ2-4, with TRBD1 matching 9 bases. The sample consisted of blood. CDR3 sequence: CASRTTGTGRVQYF. CDR3 in DNA: TGTGCCAGCAGGACTACCGGGACAGGGAGGGTTCAGTACTTC.